The 32 T cell receptor beta chains reported below all come from one sample, sequenced in a study of T cell responses to AZD1222 COVID-19 vaccine. Only in-frame clones appear in the TCRdb table, and some are missing; sequencing was by immunoSEQ multiplex PCR. The sample carries approximately 94,000 clones, more than 75% recorded once. The material sequenced was peripheral blood, taken on day 0 of MenACWY control vaccination. These receptors all come from an adult in good health.

V is TRBV20-1 and J is TRBJ2-2; D remains ambiguous. The CDR3 loop spans 13 amino acids. Per the germline V gene, CDR1 is DFQATT and CDR2 is SNEGSKA (reference sequence). V lost 3 bases and J lost 6, with 11 bases in between. The CDR3 loop is CSASEQYAGELFF. The CDR3 DNA sequence: TGCAGTGCTAGTGAGCAGTACGCCGGGGAGCTGTTTTTT.

The J gene is TRBJ1-2, the V gene TRBV9; the D gene is possibly TRBD1 (5 bases). V lost 0 bases and J 7 bases, leaving 13 bases between the germline ends. CDR1 is SGDLS and CDR2 is YYNGEE in the germline V gene. The CDR3 is made up of 14 amino acids. CDR3 DNA: TGTGCCAGCAGCGTAGGGGACCAGGGACGTGGCTACACCTTC. Protein: CASSVGDQGRGYTF.

V usage is TRBV2 and J usage is TRBJ2-3; no definite D call. The germline V gene has CDR1 SNHLY and CDR2 FYNNEI. V lost 2 bases and J lost 6, with 6 bases in between. CDR3 length equals 12 residues. The CDR3 bases are TGTGCCAGCAGTGAACGGGTGGATACGCAGTATTTT. This translates into CASSERVDTQYF.

The J gene is TRBJ2-7, the V gene TRBV19; TRBD1 matches at 7 bases. This CDR3 is built from 15 residues. The ends lost 5 bases at V and 6 bases at J; junction bases unmatched: 13. The germline V gene encodes CDR1 LNHDA and CDR2 SQIVND (reference sequence). CDR3 sequence: CASSLRGASGGEQYF. CDR3 sequence (DNA): TGTGCCAGTAGTCTCAGGGGCGCATCAGGGGGCGAGCAGTACTTC.

This clone has a handful of counts. The rearrangement joins TRBV25-1 to TRBJ1-5, with D possibly being TRBD1 (5 bases). V was trimmed by 2 bases and J by 1 base, leaving 9 bases between them. CDR3 size: 15 residues. CDR1 is MGHDK, CDR2 SYGVNS, per germline. CDR3 loop: CASSEGARSNQPQHF. The CDR3 DNA sequence: TGTGCCAGCAGTGAAGGGGCCAGGAGCAATCAGCCCCAGCATTTT.

The V and J genes are TRBV5-5 and TRBJ1-3; 7 bases align to TRBD1. The CDR3 sequence is 14 residues long. Germline-derived CDR1 and CDR2 are SGHKS and YYEKEE (reference sequence). J was trimmed by 2 bases and V by 4 bases; bases with no gene match: 3. The DNA for the CDR3 is TGTGCCAGCAGCCAGGGGGGACCTGGAAACACCATATATTTT. Its translation: CASSQGGPGNTIYF.

This chain uses TRBV6-1 with TRBJ2-5, with 11 nucleotides matching TRBD2. Unmatched junction bases numbered 9, after V lost 4 bases and J lost 5 bases. The CDR3 runs to 16 residues. The germline gives CDR1 MNHNS, CDR2 SASEGT. In DNA form, the CDR3 reads TGTGCCAGCAGTGGCTATAGCGGGAGGGCCTGGGAGACCCAGTACTTC. Residues: CASSGYSGRAWETQYF.

A single count supports this clone. The chain joins TRBV6-6 to TRBJ1-1, with a possible D match to TRBD1 (6 bases). V shed 6 bases and J shed 4 bases, with 15 bases lying between them. The CDR3 totals 14 residues. Germline CDR1 MNHNY, CDR2 SVGAGI (reference sequence). CDR3 in amino acids: CASRGSRGGTEAFF. For the CDR3, the DNA is TGTGCCAGCAGAGGCTCCCGAGGGGGCACTGAAGCTTTCTTT.

This clone was seen a few times. The CDR3 loop reads CASSYGDRGGNTIYF. The CDR3 DNA reads TGTGCCAGCAGTTACGGGGACAGGGGAGGAAACACCATATATTTT. This rearrangement joins TRBV6-6 to TRBJ1-3; 10 bases match TRBD1. There are 15 residues in the CDR3. Germline CDR1 MNHNY, CDR2 SVGAGI (reference sequence). The V gene end was trimmed by 2 bases and the J gene end by 4 bases; junction bases not matched to a gene: 2.

The chain combines TRBV14 with TRBJ1-2, with D maybe TRBD1 (5 bases). This CDR3 is built from 14 residues. The V and J ends lost 1 base and 3 bases respectively, with 9 bases between them. CDR1 SGHDN and CDR2 FVKESK come from the germline V gene. CDR3 protein: CASSQGAGDYGYTF. CDR3 nucleotides: TGTGCCAGCAGCCAAGGTGCGGGGGACTATGGCTACACCTTC.

This chain joins TRBV28 and TRBJ1-4, with TRBD1 matching over 7 bases. CDR3 length: 15 residues. From germline, CDR1 is MDHEN and CDR2 SYDVKM. The J segment lost 3 bases and the V segment lost 2 bases, leaving 3 bases of the junction unmatched. The CDR3: CASSLTGVANEKLFF. The CDR3, as DNA: TGTGCCAGCAGTTTAACAGGGGTTGCTAATGAAAAACTGTTTTTT.

The V call is TRBV12-3 or TRBV12-4, the J call TRBJ2-2; D is unclear. The length of the CDR3 is 12 residues. Trimming took off 3 bases at V and 8 bases at J, with 7 bases between the two ends. The CDR3 protein is CASSLVRGELFF. In nucleotides, the CDR3 is TGTGCCAGCAGTTTGGTGAGGGGGGAGCTGTTTTTT.

J is TRBJ1-2 and V is TRBV6-2 or TRBV6-3; the D gene is possibly TRBD1 (6 bases). This CDR3 has 14 residues. CDR1 and CDR2 from the germline V gene are MNHEY and SVGEGT. Trimming shortened V by 6 bases and J by 8 bases, and 19 bases separated the two germline ends. The DNA for the CDR3 is TGTGCCAGCAGCCACTCCGGGGGCACCAGGGGCTACACCTTC. This codes for CASSHSGGTRGYTF.

The chain combines TRBV10-3 with TRBJ1-4, with D possibly matching TRBD1 (5 bases). There are 15 residues in the CDR3. V dropped 0 bases and J dropped 7 bases, with 12 bases sitting between them. Germline CDR1 reads ENHRY; CDR2 reads SYGVKD. The CDR3 DNA follows: TGTGCCATCAGTGAGTCGCCGGGGGGAGGTGAAAAACTGTTTTTT. This gives the protein CAISESPGGGEKLFF.

The rearrangement links TRBV28 to TRBJ2-7; 10 bases line up with TRBD1. The CDR3 totals 15 residues. V trimming: 2 bases; J trimming: 7 bases; junction bases outside the gene matches: 8. CDR1 is MDHEN and CDR2 is SYDVKM in the germline V gene. The CDR3 coding sequence is TGTGCCAGCAGTTTAGGCCGACAGGGGGCGCGGGAGCAGTACTTC. Translation gives CASSLGRQGAREQYF.

The CDR3 nucleotides read TGCGCCAGCAGACCGACTAGCGGGAGCACCGGGGAGCTGTTTTTT. As protein: CASRPTSGSTGELFF. This chain links TRBV4-1 with TRBJ2-2; 12 nucleotides agree with TRBD2. Germline V gene sequence: CDR1 MGHRA, CDR2 YSYEKL. V lost 6 bases, J lost 4 bases, and 3 bases stayed unmatched. This CDR3 contains 15 residues.

In DNA, the CDR3 is TGTGCCAGCAGCTACGGGACAGGGAGGACAGATACGCAGTATTTT. It codes for CASSYGTGRTDTQYF. The V call is TRBV7-7, the J call TRBJ2-3, with 9 nucleotides matching TRBD1. The CDR3 consists of 15 residues. The germline gives CDR1 SSHAT, CDR2 FNYEAQ (reference sequence). V gave up 4 bases and J gave up 3 bases; unmatched junction bases: 5.

The chain couples TRBV2 to TRBJ2-7; 7 bases align to TRBD1. The germline V gene encodes CDR1 SNHLY and CDR2 FYNNEI. The CDR3 sequence is 13 residues long. The V segment lost 6 bases and the J segment 5 bases; nucleotides outside the gene matches: 7. CDR3 DNA: TGTGCCAGCAGGGGACAGACATCCGACGAGCAGTACTTC. Translating gives CASRGQTSDEQYF.

The chain recombines TRBV29-1 with TRBJ2-6; no reliable D call. Germline CDR1 is SQVTM and CDR2 is ANQGSEA. The V gene lost 5 bases and the J gene lost 0 bases, with 5 bases spanning the gap. The CDR3 runs 13 residues. The CDR3 DNA sequence: TGCAGCGTTAGGGTCTCTGGGGCCAACGTCCTGACTTTC. Its translation is CSVRVSGANVLTF.

This clone was seen only once. The chain employs TRBV10-3 and TRBJ1-2, with 8 bases that match TRBD1. V lost 11 bases and J lost 8; bases outside the gene matches: 16. CDR3 length: 14 residues. CDR1 and CDR2 (germline): ENHRY, SYGVKD. The chain's CDR3 is CAVRQSTGEEGYTF. The CDR3 coding sequence is TGTGCCGTTAGACAATCGACAGGGGAGGAAGGCTACACCTTC.

The chain joins TRBV11-3 to TRBJ1-3; D gene uncertain. This CDR3 region has 17 residues. V was shortened by 5 bases and J by 0 bases, with 17 bases between the two germline ends. CDR1 SGHNT and CDR2 YENEEA come from the germline V gene. The CDR3 spells CASSLGIEGLSGNTIYF. The CDR3 DNA reads TGTGCCAGCAGCCTTGGGATCGAGGGTCTCTCTGGAAACACCATATATTTT. Complete variable domain (other parts from reference TRBV11-3 and TRBJ1-3): EAGVVQSPRYKIIEKKQPVAFWCNPISGHNTLYWYLQNLGQGPELLIRYENEEAVDDSQLPKDRFSAERLKGVDSTLKIQPAELGDSAVYLCASSLGIEGLSGNTIYFGEGSWLTVV.

In this sample, this clone turned up once. CDR3 coding DNA: TGTGCCAGCAGCCAGACAGGGAGCAATCAGCCCCAGCATTTT. Protein: CASSQTGSNQPQHF. V is TRBV28 and J is TRBJ1-5; 7 positions match TRBD1. The CDR3 runs to 14 residues. The ends lost 6 bases at V and 1 base at J; junction bases unmatched: 3. CDR1 MDHEN and CDR2 SYDVKM come from the germline V gene.

The rearrangement links TRBV5-1 to TRBJ2-7; 12 bases agree with TRBD1. The CDR3 extends over 14 amino acids. Germline V CDR1 and CDR2: SGHRS, YFSETQ. Unmatched junction bases numbered 2, after V lost 3 bases and J lost 4 bases. The CDR3: CASSSGQGAYEQYF. Written as DNA, the CDR3 is TGCGCCAGCAGCTCGGGACAGGGGGCTTACGAGCAGTACTTC.

The chain uses TRBV28 and TRBJ1-1; D call uncertain. The CDR3 is 15 amino acids. Germline loops: CDR1 MDHEN, CDR2 SYDVKM. The V end lost 5 bases, the J end lost 1 base, and 14 bases lay between the germline ends. This chain's CDR3 is CASSIQPLGNTEAFF. CDR3 DNA sequence: TGTGCCAGCAGTATACAGCCACTCGGGAACACTGAAGCTTTCTTT.

This clone appeared once. The genes are TRBV13 and TRBJ1-2, with 8 bases lining up with TRBD1. The CDR3 is made up of 12 amino acids. V dropped 6 bases and J dropped 7; count of bases not matched to a gene: 4. The germline V gene has CDR1 PRHDT and CDR2 FYEKMQ (reference sequence). In DNA, the CDR3 is TGTGCCAGCAGAACCGACAGGGGTGGCTACACCTTC. Its protein product is CASRTDRGGYTF.

This sequence joins TRBV29-1 and TRBJ2-7, with TRBD1 identical over 7 bases. Trimming removed 2 bases from V and 0 bases from J; junction bases left unmatched: 1. CDR1 is SQVTM, CDR2 ANQGSEA, per germline. There are 13 residues in the CDR3. The CDR3 protein is CSVERDSSYEQYF. The CDR3 DNA is TGCAGCGTTGAACGGGACAGCTCCTACGAGCAGTACTTC.

This chain joins TRBV3-1 (or the pseudogene TRBV3-2) and TRBJ2-1; D might be TRBD2 (5 bases). Germline CDR1 is LGHDT and CDR2 is YNNKEL (reference sequence). V lost 4 bases and J lost 9, with 16 bases in between. The CDR3 loop spans 14 amino acids. The CDR3 DNA reads TGTGCCAGCAGCCCTCGTCCGAGGGCCAGTGAGCAGTTCTTC. Its translation is CASSPRPRASEQFF.

This clone was seen a handful of times. The CDR3 reads CASSKRGLAGGDEQFF. In nucleotides, the CDR3 is TGTGCCAGCAGCAAACGGGGTCTAGCGGGGGGTGATGAGCAGTTCTTC. This rearrangement joins TRBV2 to TRBJ2-1; the match to TRBD2 covers 11 bases. Per germline, CDR1 SNHLY and CDR2 FYNNEI. Losses at the gene ends were 6 bases for V and 8 bases for J; bases not matched to a gene: 12. The CDR3 length is 16 residues. Full variable domain (remainder filled in from reference TRBV2 and TRBJ2-1): EPEVTQTPSHQVTQMGQEVILRCVPISNHLYFYWYRQILGQKVEFLVSFYNNEISEKSEIFDDQFSVERPDGSNFTLKIRSTKLEDSAMYFCASSKRGLAGGDEQFFGPGTRLTVL.

This clone was seen only once. The rearrangement joins TRBV5-1 to TRBJ2-7; perhaps D is TRBD1 or TRBD2 (5 bases each). Germline CDR1 reads SGHRS; CDR2 reads YFSETQ. CDR3 size: 11 residues. The V and J ends lost 8 bases and 7 bases respectively, with 13 bases between them. CDR3 nucleotides: TGCGCCAGTATCGGGGCAGGTGAGCAGTACTTC. Its translation is CASIGAGEQYF.

The genes are TRBV2 and TRBJ2-2, with TRBD1 matching 8 bases. The V segment lost 3 bases and the J segment 6 bases; nucleotides outside the gene matches: 3. Germline V gene sequence: CDR1 SNHLY, CDR2 FYNNEI. The CDR3 runs 14 residues. The CDR3 region has the DNA TGTGCCAGCAGTGATCGGACAGGGTCCGGGGAGCTGTTTTTT. Protein sequence: CASSDRTGSGELFF.

This sequence joins TRBV28 and TRBJ1-2, with 7 bases matching TRBD1. The germline gives CDR1 MDHEN, CDR2 SYDVKM. V shed 5 bases and J 4 bases; nucleotides not matched to a gene: 7. This CDR3 region has 14 residues. The CDR3 spells CASSQSTGFYGYTF. DNA of the CDR3: TGTGCCAGCAGTCAATCGACAGGGTTCTATGGCTACACCTTC.

The J gene is TRBJ1-3, the V gene TRBV29-1, with TRBD1 identical over 7 bases. Germline lookup yields CDR1 SQVTM and CDR2 ANQGSEA. V lost 0 bases, J lost 4 bases, and 6 bases stayed unmatched. CDR3 length equals 15 residues. The CDR3 reads CSVEEHRGGGNTIYF. The CDR3 DNA follows: TGCAGCGTTGAAGAGCACAGGGGAGGAGGAAACACCATATATTTT.